The TCR beta chain under discussion was sequenced for a study of T cell responses to AZD1222 COVID-19 vaccine. The table came from immunoSEQ multiplex PCR; TCRdb's copy has only in-frame clones and leaves some out. The sample records over 100,000 clones, around 90% being singletons. Of note for this clone: Its antigen is not identified.

Points from the study as a whole: Reports indicate that nearly half of spike-specific TCRs are directed at unmutated variant regions.

V was clipped by 4 bases and J by 2 bases, with 11 bases between them. This CDR3 comprises 14 residues. CDR1 is MGHRA and CDR2 is YSYEKL in the germline V gene. This clonotype originated in an adult in good health. Sequences were derived from peripheral blood, sampled on day 0 of AZD1222 vaccination. The chain joins TRBV4-1 to TRBJ1-2; D is unresolved. The CDR3 coding sequence is TGCGCCAGCAGCCCGACCCCCGGGAACTATGGCTACACCTTC. Its protein is CASSPTPGNYGYTF.